A few counts support the clone carrying this T cell receptor (beta chain). MiXCR, applied by TCRdb to the 5' RACE reads, yields one record per CDR3 protein. The table has hundreds of thousands of distinct CDR3 sequences, 8.6% seen once. The sample is drawn from a study of identical twins. With 7 bases clipped from V and 1 base from J, the junction kept 7 bases outside the gene matches. This CDR3 has 15 residues. The data also belong to a second study, concerning yellow fever vaccine responses in identical twins.

The chain links TRBV12-3 or TRBV12-4 to TRBJ1-5; 7 bases fit TRBD1. The sample taken for sequencing was PBMCs. The receptor was derived from a woman younger than 35 in good health. CDR3 in DNA: TGTGCCAGCACCTCTAAGGGACAGAGCAATCAGCCCCAGCATTTT. It is translated as CASTSKGQSNQPQHF.